This TCR beta chain was observed in a study of cytotoxic CD8 clonotypes in ibrutinib-treated CLL. The wider study: Samples averaged approximately 250,000 productive templates and 94,082 productive rearrangements.

Some clones are missing from TCRdb's copy, which holds only in-frame ones; the method was immunoSEQ multiplex PCR. The sample contains 200,000 or so clones, 70% of which appear only once. The V and J ends lost 5 bases and 14 bases, in that order; junction bases with no gene match: 12. Germline lookup yields CDR1 SGHVS and CDR2 FNYEAQ. This CDR3 has 15 residues. This clone turned up a few times. Its antigen remains unknown. Overall study results and limits: Clonality went higher at ibrutinib response and then dropped back toward baseline at progression. Public clonotypes, rarely seen, contracted or held steady on treatment. At the start, clonality exceeded age-matched healthy donors and followed circulating CD8+ T-cell counts.

This clonotype originated in a human donor with chronic lymphocytic leukemia. V is TRBV7-6 and J is TRBJ1-6, with 10 bases matching TRBD1. This sample comprised PBMCs, obtained after 12 months of ibrutinib treatment. The CDR3 bases are TGTGCCAGCAGCCCAAAGACAGGGGGCCTGGCCACCCTCCACTTT. It specifies CASSPKTGGLATLHF. Supplemented by reference TRBV7-6 and TRBJ1-6, the full variable domain reads GAGVSQSPRYKVTKRGQDVALRCDPISGHVSLYWYRQALGQGPEFLTYFNYEAQQDKSGLPNDRFSAERPEGSISTLTIQRTEQRDSAMYRCASSPKTGGLATLHFGNGTRLTVT.